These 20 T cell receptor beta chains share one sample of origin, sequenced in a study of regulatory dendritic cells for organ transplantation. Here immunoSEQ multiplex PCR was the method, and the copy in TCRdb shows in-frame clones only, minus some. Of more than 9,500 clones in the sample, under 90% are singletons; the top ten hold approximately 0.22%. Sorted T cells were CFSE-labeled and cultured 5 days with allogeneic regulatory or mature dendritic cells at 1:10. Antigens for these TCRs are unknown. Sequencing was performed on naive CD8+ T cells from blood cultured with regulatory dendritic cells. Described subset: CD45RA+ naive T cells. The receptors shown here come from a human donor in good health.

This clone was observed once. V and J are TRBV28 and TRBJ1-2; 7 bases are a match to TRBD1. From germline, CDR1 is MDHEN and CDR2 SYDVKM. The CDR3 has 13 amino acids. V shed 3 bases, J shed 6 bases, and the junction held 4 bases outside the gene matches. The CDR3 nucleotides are TGTGCCAGCAGTTTCGTTGGGACAGATGGCTACACCTTC. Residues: CASSFVGTDGYTF.

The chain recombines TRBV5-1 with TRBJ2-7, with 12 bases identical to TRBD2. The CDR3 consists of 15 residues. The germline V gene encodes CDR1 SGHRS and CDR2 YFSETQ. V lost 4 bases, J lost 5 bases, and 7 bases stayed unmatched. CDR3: CASSPRTSGIDEQYF. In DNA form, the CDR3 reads TGCGCCAGCAGCCCCCGGACTAGCGGGATCGACGAGCAGTACTTC. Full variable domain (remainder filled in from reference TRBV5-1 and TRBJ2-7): KAGVTQTPRYLIKTRGQQVTLSCSPISGHRSVSWYQQTPGQGLQFLFEYFSETQRNKGNFPGRFSGRQFSNSRSEMNVSTLELGDSALYLCASSPRTSGIDEQYFGPGTRLTVT.

CDR3 sequence (DNA): TGTGCCTGGAGTTACCTAGTATCACCCCTCCACTTT. It translates to CAWSYLVSPLHF. V usage is TRBV30 and J usage is TRBJ1-6; the D is unclear. The CDR3 runs to 12 residues. Looked up from germline, CDR1 is GTSNPN and CDR2 is SVGIG (reference sequence). Trimming stripped 2 bases from V and 10 bases from J, with 9 bases between. Based on the CDR3 plus reference TRBV30 and TRBJ1-6, the full variable domain is SQTIHQWPATLVQPVGSPLSLECTVEGTSNPNLYWYRQAAGRGLQLLFYSVGIGQISSEVPQNLSASRPQDRQFILSSKKLLLSDSGFYLCAWSYLVSPLHFGNGTRLTVT.

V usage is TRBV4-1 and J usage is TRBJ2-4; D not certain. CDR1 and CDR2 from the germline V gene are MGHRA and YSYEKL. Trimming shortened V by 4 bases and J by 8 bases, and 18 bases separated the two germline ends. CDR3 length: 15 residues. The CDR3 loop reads CASSPAPTDWHIQYF. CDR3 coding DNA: TGCGCCAGCAGCCCAGCCCCAACAGACTGGCACATTCAGTACTTC.

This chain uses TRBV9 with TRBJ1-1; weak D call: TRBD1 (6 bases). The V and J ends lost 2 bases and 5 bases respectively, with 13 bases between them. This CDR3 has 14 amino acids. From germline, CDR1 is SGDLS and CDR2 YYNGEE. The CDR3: CASSVEDRWTEAFF. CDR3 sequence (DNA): TGTGCCAGCAGCGTTGAGGACAGATGGACTGAAGCTTTCTTT.

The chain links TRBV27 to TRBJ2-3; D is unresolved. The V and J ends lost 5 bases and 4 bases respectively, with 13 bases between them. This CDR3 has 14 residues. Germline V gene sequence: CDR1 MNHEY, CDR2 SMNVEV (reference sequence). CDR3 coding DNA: TGTGCCAGCAGTCCCCTCAATGAACCAGATACGCAGTATTTT. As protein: CASSPLNEPDTQYF.

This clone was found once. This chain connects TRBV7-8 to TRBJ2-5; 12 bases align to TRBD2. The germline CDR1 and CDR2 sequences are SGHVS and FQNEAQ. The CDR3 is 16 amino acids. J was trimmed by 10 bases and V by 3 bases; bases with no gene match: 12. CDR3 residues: CASSFAPGLAGTDQYF. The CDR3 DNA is TGTGCCAGCAGCTTTGCACCGGGACTAGCGGGTACGGACCAGTACTTC.

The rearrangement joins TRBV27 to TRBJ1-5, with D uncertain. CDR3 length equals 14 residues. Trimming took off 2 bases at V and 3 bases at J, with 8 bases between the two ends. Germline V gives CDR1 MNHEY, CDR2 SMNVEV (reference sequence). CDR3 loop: CASSLAEFNQPQHF. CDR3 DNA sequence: TGTGCCAGCAGTTTAGCTGAGTTCAATCAGCCCCAGCATTTT.

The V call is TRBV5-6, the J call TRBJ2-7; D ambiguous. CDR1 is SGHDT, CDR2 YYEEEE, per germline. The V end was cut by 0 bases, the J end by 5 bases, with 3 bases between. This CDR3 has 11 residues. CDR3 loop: CASSLGDEQYF. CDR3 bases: TGTGCCAGCAGCTTGGGGGACGAGCAGTACTTC.

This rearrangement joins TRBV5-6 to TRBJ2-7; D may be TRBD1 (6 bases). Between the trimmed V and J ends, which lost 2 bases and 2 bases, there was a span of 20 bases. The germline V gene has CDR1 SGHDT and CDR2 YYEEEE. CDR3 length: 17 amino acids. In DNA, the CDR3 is TGTGCCAGCAGCTTAGGACAGCTACTTTTGGTACCCTACGAGCAGTACTTC. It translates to CASSLGQLLLVPYEQYF.

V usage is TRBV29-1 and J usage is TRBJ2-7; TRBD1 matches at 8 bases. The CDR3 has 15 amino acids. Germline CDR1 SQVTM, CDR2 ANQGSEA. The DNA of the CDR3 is TGCGCTACAAAAGGTGGGCGGGACAGGATCTACGAGCAGTACTTC. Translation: CATKGGRDRIYEQYF.

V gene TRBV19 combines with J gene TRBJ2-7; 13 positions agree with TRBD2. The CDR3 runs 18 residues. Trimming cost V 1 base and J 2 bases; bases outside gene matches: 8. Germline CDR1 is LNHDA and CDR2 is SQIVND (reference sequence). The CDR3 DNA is TGTGCCAGTAGTATAGCGACTAGCGGGGGGCTCTCGGCCTACGAGCAGTACTTC. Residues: CASSIATSGGLSAYEQYF. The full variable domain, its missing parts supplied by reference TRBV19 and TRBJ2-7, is DGGITQSPKYLFRKEGQNVTLSCEQNLNHDAMYWYRQDPGQGLRLIYYSQIVNDFQKGDIAEGYSVSREKKESFPLTVTSAQKNPTAFYLCASSIATSGGLSAYEQYFGPGTRLTVT.

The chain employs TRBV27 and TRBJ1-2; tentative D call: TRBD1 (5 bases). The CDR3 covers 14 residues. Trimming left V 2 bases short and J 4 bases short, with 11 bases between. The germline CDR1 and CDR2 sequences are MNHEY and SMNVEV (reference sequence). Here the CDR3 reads CASSLDGGPYGYTF. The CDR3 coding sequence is TGTGCCAGCAGTTTAGATGGGGGACCCTATGGCTACACCTTC.

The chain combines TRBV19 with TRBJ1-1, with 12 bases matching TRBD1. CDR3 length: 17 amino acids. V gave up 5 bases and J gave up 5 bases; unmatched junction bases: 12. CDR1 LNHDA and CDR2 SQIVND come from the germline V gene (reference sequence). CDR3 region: CASSFLSGQGARTEAFF. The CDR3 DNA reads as TGTGCCAGTAGTTTTTTATCGGGACAGGGGGCGAGAACTGAAGCTTTCTTT.

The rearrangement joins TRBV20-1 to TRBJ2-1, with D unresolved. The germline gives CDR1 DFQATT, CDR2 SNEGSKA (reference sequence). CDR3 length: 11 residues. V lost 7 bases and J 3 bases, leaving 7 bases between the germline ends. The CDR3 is CSEALYNEQFF. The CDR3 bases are TGCAGTGAAGCACTCTACAATGAGCAGTTCTTC.

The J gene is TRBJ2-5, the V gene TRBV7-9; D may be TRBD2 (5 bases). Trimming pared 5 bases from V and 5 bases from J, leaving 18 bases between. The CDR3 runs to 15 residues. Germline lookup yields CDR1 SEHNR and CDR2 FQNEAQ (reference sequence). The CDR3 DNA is TGTGCCAGCAGCACGGACTCCGGATTACGGGAGACCCAGTACTTC. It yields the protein CASSTDSGLRETQYF.

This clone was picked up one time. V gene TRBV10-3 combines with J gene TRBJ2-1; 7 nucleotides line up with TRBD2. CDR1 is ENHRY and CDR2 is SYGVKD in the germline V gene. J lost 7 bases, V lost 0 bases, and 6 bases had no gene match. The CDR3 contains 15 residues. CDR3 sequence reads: CAISESPSGSNEQFF. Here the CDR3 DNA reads TGTGCCATCAGTGAGTCTCCTAGCGGCTCGAATGAGCAGTTCTTC.

CDR3 in DNA: TGCAGCGTTGGGGAGGGGAACACCGGGGAGCTGTTTTTT. This encodes CSVGEGNTGELFF. J is TRBJ2-2 and V is TRBV29-1; TRBD2 matches at 7 bases. The CDR3 loop spans 13 amino acids. Trimming at V came to 4 bases and at J to 1 base, leaving 0 bases not matched to a gene. Germline V CDR1 and CDR2: SQVTM, ANQGSEA.

CDR3 in amino acids: CASRRRELTEAFF. The CDR3 nucleotides are TGTGCCAGCAGGCGACGAGAGTTGACTGAAGCTTTCTTT. The chain is built from TRBV6-1 and TRBJ1-1; D unclear. Germline-derived CDR1 and CDR2 are MNHNS and SASEGT. The CDR3 runs to 13 residues. V was clipped by 6 bases and J by 5 bases, with 13 bases between them.

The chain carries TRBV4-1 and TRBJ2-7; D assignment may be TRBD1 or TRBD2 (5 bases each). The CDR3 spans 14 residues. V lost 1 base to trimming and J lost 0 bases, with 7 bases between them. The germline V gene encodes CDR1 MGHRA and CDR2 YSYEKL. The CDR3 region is CASSQGGSSYEQYF. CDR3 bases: TGCGCCAGCAGCCAAGGGGGGAGCTCCTACGAGCAGTACTTC.